These 19 T cell receptor beta chains were sequenced from one sample in a study of T cell repertoires in cytomegalovirus infection. In TCRdb, the reads were re-called with MiXCR into one record per CDR3 protein. The profile shows 200,000 to 300,000 distinct CDR3 sequences, roughly 10% of them singletons. The sequencing input was PBMCs. The source of these receptors is a human donor in good health (CMV status not recorded). Some clones in this sample may be carry-over from other donors' samples.

This sequence joins TRBV20-1 and TRBJ2-3; 10 bases map to TRBD1. CDR3 size: 14 residues. Germline loops: CDR1 DFQATT, CDR2 SNEGSKA (reference sequence). The junction had 9 bases not matched to a gene; V was cut back by 4 bases and J by 8 bases. Here the CDR3 reads CSANRDRGSGTQYF. The CDR3 nucleotides read TGCAGTGCTAACCGGGACAGGGGTTCGGGTACGCAGTATTTT.

At least ten counts were recorded for this clonotype. V gene TRBV10-3 combines with J gene TRBJ1-1; 7 nucleotides match TRBD1. Trimming removed 10 bases from V and 4 bases from J; junction bases left unmatched: 9. The CDR3 has 13 amino acids. Germline CDR1 reads ENHRY; CDR2 reads SYGVKD. The CDR3 DNA is TGTGCCACGCGACAGGGAGGGGGCACTGAAGCTTTCTTT. It encodes CATRQGGGTEAFF.

This clonotype was seen many times. This chain connects TRBV20-1 to TRBJ2-1; 7 positions match TRBD1. V lost 6 bases, J lost 3 bases, and 8 bases stayed unmatched. CDR3 length equals 14 residues. Germline values: CDR1 DFQATT, CDR2 SNEGSKA (reference sequence). CDR3 in DNA: TGCAGTGCCCACAGGGGCAGGGACTACAATGAGCAGTTCTTC. It codes for CSAHRGRDYNEQFF.

This clonotype was seen a handful of times. The chain uses TRBV19 and TRBJ2-5; no firm D call. Germline CDR1 reads LNHDA; CDR2 reads SQIVND (reference sequence). V lost 6 bases, J lost 5 bases, and 13 bases lay in between. The CDR3 loop spans 13 amino acids. The CDR3 loop is CASRDHAGETQYF. The CDR3, as DNA: TGTGCCAGTAGGGACCATGCCGGCGAGACCCAGTACTTC.

There are many counts of this clonotype. The chain recombines TRBV11-3 with TRBJ2-7; 9 positions agree with TRBD1. Germline CDR1 reads SGHNT; CDR2 reads YENEEA. The V segment lost 7 bases and the J segment 3 bases; nucleotides outside the gene matches: 10. The CDR3 length is 15 residues. CDR3: CASKSSGTGIYEQYF. CDR3 DNA sequence: TGTGCCAGCAAATCTTCCGGGACAGGGATCTACGAGCAGTACTTC.

This clonotype was seen ten or more times. The chain has TRBV6-1 and TRBJ2-5; TRBD2 aligns across 10 bases. V lost 2 bases to trimming and J lost 4 bases; unmatched junction nucleotides: 13. This CDR3 has 18 amino acids. The germline V gene encodes CDR1 MNHNS and CDR2 SASEGT. CDR3 bases: TGTGCCAGCAGTGAACAGGCTAGCGGGGGACTCAACCGAGAGACCCAGTACTTC. This sequence encodes CASSEQASGGLNRETQYF.

The sample holds many counts of this clonotype. This chain links TRBV2 with TRBJ1-4, with D tentatively TRBD1 (5 bases). The CDR3 is 14 residues long. Germline lookup yields CDR1 SNHLY and CDR2 FYNNEI. Deletions cut 6 bases from V and 5 bases from J, with 13 bases between. In nucleotides, the CDR3 is TGTGCCAGCAGAACCGGAGGGACGAATGAAAAACTGTTTTTT. It is translated as CASRTGGTNEKLFF.

V and J are TRBV14 and TRBJ1-1, with D hard to call. V shed 3 bases and J shed 6 bases, with 17 bases lying between them. Germline V lookup: CDR1 SGHDN, CDR2 FVKESK. This CDR3 has 15 amino acids. The CDR3 region has the DNA TGTGCCAGCAGCCACCAGACCCACGGGGAGGCTGAAGCTTTCTTT. Amino acids: CASSHQTHGEAEAFF.

The gene calls are TRBV28 and TRBJ1-6; D gene ambiguous. The CDR3 totals 12 residues. Trimming took 5 bases from V and 8 from J, leaving 7 bases between them. Germline V lookup: CDR1 MDHEN, CDR2 SYDVKM. The CDR3 DNA is TGTGCCAGCAGTCTCCGGGATTCACCCCTCCACTTT. This translates into CASSLRDSPLHF.

This clonotype was seen ten or more times. The chain uses TRBV5-1 and TRBJ2-7; 10 bases line up with TRBD1. Germline trimming cut 5 bases from V and 10 bases from J; bases unmatched to any gene: 6. The CDR3 has 12 amino acids. CDR1 and CDR2 from the germline V gene are SGHRS and YFSETQ. In DNA, the CDR3 is TGCGCCAGCAGACCCGGACAGGGGGAACAGTACTTC. This sequence encodes CASRPGQGEQYF.

This clonotype was observed at least ten times. The chain uses TRBV7-2 and TRBJ2-5; 7 bases fit TRBD2. The germline CDR1 and CDR2 sequences are SGHTA and FQGNSA. This CDR3 is 13 amino acids long. V gave up 1 base and J gave up 6 bases; unmatched junction bases: 2. CDR3 loop: CASSLGGSKTQYF. The CDR3 nucleotides read TGTGCCAGCAGCTTAGGCGGGAGTAAGACCCAGTACTTC.

The V gene is TRBV19, the J gene TRBJ2-5; TRBD2 matches 8 bases. There are 14 residues in the CDR3. V lost 7 bases, J lost 5 bases, and 9 bases stayed unmatched. The germline V gene encodes CDR1 LNHDA and CDR2 SQIVND (reference sequence). For the CDR3, the DNA is TGTGCCAGTACCCTGACTAGCGCGGGGGAGACCCAGTACTTC. Translated: CASTLTSAGETQYF.

With respect to this clonotype: A much larger clone differs from this one at a single base, so this may be a read error. The rearrangement links TRBV28 to TRBJ1-2, with TRBD1 matching 9 bases. The CDR3 contains 14 residues. The germline V gene has CDR1 MDHEN and CDR2 SYDVKM. CDR3 protein: CASSLGTGLGGYAF. For the CDR3, the DNA is TGTGCCAGCAGCCTAGGGACAGGGCTGGGCGGCTACGCCTTC.

This clonotype was observed many times. DNA for the CDR3: TGTGCCAGCAGCTCCCGAATTAGCGGGGGGGCCCGGCATGAGCAGTTCTTC. Translation: CASSSRISGGARHEQFF. V is TRBV7-2 and J is TRBJ2-1, with TRBD2 matching 11 bases. J gave up 8 bases and V 4 bases, and 13 bases lay outside the gene matches. CDR3 length: 17 amino acids. Germline V gene data show CDR1 as SGHTA and CDR2 as FQGNSA.

The V and J genes are TRBV20-1 and TRBJ2-7, with 10 bases identical to TRBD2. Germline CDR1 reads DFQATT; CDR2 reads SNEGSKA (reference sequence). The V segment lost 3 bases and the J segment 2 bases; nucleotides outside the gene matches: 4. This CDR3 is 14 amino acids long. The CDR3 sequence: CSASVLAGAYEQYF. DNA for the CDR3: TGCAGTGCTAGTGTGCTAGCGGGAGCCTACGAGCAGTACTTC.

The rearrangement links TRBV12-3 or TRBV12-4 to TRBJ2-1; TRBD2 is a possible D gene (5 bases). V was trimmed by 5 bases and J by 7 bases, leaving 18 bases between them. This CDR3 comprises 15 residues. CDR3 nucleotide sequence: TGTGCCAGCAGTACCCTCCGGGATCCCCTGAATGAGCAGTTCTTC. This sequence encodes CASSTLRDPLNEQFF.

This rearrangement joins TRBV4-3 to TRBJ2-7; unclear D gene. CDR3 size: 15 residues. The germline V gene encodes CDR1 LGHNA and CDR2 YSLEER. Trimming cost V 0 bases and J 3 bases, with 12 bases left between them. The CDR3 here is CASSQDRNSIYEQYF. In DNA form, the CDR3 reads TGCGCCAGCAGCCAAGATCGAAACAGTATCTACGAGCAGTACTTC.

This clonotype came up many times. This rearrangement joins TRBV27 to TRBJ2-7; maybe TRBD1 (6 bases). CDR3 length equals 17 residues. Germline CDR1 reads MNHEY; CDR2 reads SMNVEV (reference sequence). Trimming stripped 3 bases from V and 2 bases from J, with 20 bases between. The CDR3 spells CASSFPPGQTEPYEQYF. The CDR3 DNA reads TGTGCCAGCAGTTTCCCCCCCGGACAGACAGAACCCTACGAGCAGTACTTC.

This clonotype was seen repeatedly, ten times or more. The chain employs TRBV6-2 or TRBV6-3 and TRBJ1-1, with D possibly being TRBD1 (5 bases). Per germline, CDR1 MNHEY and CDR2 SVGEGT. The CDR3 covers 14 residues. Trimming cost V 2 bases and J 1 base, with 8 bases left between them. The CDR3 DNA reads TGTGCCAGCAGTTACCGCGGACAGAACACTGAAGCTTTCTTT. Translated, it gives CASSYRGQNTEAFF.